A selection of T cell receptor beta chains follows, all from one sample in a study of a mutant IDH1 vaccine in newly diagnosed glioma. The table came from immunoSEQ multiplex PCR; TCRdb's copy has only in-frame clones and leaves some out. The sample lists around 100,000 clones, under 90% occurring once. These TCRs are of unknown antigen specificity. The sequencing used PBMCs, collected from a glioma patient whose treatment included an IDH1 peptide vaccine. These receptors were collected from a woman in her forties or fifties with glioma. The conserved cysteine and the conserved F or W are not part of the CDR3 here. The D gene is left open where the match is weak.

TRBV5-1	TRBD1	TRBJ2-2	ASSTGQGGITGELF
TRBV18	TRBD1	TRBJ1-5	ASSPSTGGQPQH
TRBV19	-	TRBJ2-2	ATSHLSNTGELF
TRBV7-9	TRBD1	TRBJ1-4	ASSPRGTGGGEKLF
TRBV11-2	-	TRBJ1-1	ASSLQVARMNTEAF
TRBV5-4	-	TRBJ2-2	ASSRGTIKNTGELF
TRBV7-8	-	TRBJ1-5	ASSLYPDRGQPQH
TRBV11-2	-	TRBJ2-3	ASSLGTWDTQY
TRBV19	-	TRBJ2-1	ASSMRQSNEQF
TRBV18	TRBD1	TRBJ2-1	ASSPPGTGDYNEQF
TRBV11-1	-	TRBJ2-1	ASSLLRAANNEQF
TRBV30	-	TRBJ2-6	AWSVGAGANVLT
TRBV19	TRBD1	TRBJ2-5	ASNGQGNRETQY
TRBV28	TRBD2	TRBJ2-2	ASSYAGLATGELF
TRBV5-1	-	TRBJ2-5	ASSPSVGGKTQY
TRBV28	-	TRBJ1-2	ASSLAGVDYGYT
TRBV6-5	TRBD1	TRBJ1-1	ASRQGSTEAF
TRBV29-1	-	TRBJ2-1	SVDSGTSLGGEQF
TRBV28	-	TRBJ2-7	ASTFGYEQY
TRBV5-1	-	TRBJ2-2	ASSLRSPTGELF
TRBV6-5	-	TRBJ1-3	ASRAGPGNTIY
TRBV11-2	TRBD1	TRBJ1-1	ASSFAGGPAEAF